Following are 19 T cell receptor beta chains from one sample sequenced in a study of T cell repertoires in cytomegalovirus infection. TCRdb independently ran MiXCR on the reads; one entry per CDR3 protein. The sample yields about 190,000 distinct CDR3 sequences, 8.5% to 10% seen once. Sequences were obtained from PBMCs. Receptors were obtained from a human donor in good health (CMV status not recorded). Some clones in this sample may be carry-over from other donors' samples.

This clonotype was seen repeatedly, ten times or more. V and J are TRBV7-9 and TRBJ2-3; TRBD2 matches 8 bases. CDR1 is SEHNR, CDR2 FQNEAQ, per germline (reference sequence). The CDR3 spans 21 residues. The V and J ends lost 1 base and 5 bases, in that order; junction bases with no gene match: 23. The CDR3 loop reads CASSLGPSGRGALSARDTQYF. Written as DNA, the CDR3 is TGTGCCAGCAGCTTAGGCCCCTCCGGGCGGGGGGCCTTATCGGCCAGAGATACGCAGTATTTT.

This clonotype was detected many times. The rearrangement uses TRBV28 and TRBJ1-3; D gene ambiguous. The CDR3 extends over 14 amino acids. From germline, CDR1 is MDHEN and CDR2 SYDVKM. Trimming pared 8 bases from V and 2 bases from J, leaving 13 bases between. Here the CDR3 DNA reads TGTGCCAGCCGTTCTGCGCAAGCTGGAAACACCATATATTTT. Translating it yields CASRSAQAGNTIYF.

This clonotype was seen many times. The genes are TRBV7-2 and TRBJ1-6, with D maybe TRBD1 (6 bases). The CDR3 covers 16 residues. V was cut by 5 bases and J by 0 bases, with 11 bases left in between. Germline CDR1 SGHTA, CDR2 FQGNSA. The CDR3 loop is CASSGQISSYNSPLHF. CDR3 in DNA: TGTGCCAGCAGCGGACAGATTAGCTCCTATAATTCACCCCTCCACTTT.

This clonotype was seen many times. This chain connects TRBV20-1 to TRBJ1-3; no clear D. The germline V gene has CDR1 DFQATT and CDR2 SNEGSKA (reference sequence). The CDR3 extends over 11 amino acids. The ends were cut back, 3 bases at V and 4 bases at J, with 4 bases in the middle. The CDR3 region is CSASDGNTIYF. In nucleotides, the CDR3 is TGCAGTGCTAGTGACGGAAACACCATATATTTT.

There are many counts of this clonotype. CDR3 residues: CASSISVNTEAFF. CDR3 nucleotide sequence: TGTGCCAGTAGTATATCAGTGAACACTGAAGCTTTCTTT. This rearrangement joins TRBV19 to TRBJ1-1, with D unresolved. Germline CDR1 and CDR2: LNHDA and SQIVND (reference sequence). Trimming cost V 2 bases and J 0 bases, with 4 bases left between them. The CDR3 has 13 residues.

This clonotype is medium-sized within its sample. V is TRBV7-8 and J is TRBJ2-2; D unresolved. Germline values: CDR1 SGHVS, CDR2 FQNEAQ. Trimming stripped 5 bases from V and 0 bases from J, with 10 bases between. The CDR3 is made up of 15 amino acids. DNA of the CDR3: TGTGCCAGCAGCCAGAGTCTAACGAACACCGGGGAGCTGTTTTTT. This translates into CASSQSLTNTGELFF.

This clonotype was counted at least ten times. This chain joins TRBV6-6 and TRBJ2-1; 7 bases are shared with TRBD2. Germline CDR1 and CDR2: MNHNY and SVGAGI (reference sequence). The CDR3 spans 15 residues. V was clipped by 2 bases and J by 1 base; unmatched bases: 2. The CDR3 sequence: CASSYAGESYNEQFF. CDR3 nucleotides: TGTGCCAGCAGTTACGCGGGGGAGTCCTACAATGAGCAGTTCTTC.

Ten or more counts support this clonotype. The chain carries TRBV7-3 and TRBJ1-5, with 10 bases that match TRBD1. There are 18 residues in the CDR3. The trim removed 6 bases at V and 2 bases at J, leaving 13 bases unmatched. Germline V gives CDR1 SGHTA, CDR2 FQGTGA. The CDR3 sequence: CASRQTPGTGDGNQPQHF. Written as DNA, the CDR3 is TGTGCCAGCAGACAAACCCCCGGGACAGGGGATGGCAATCAGCCCCAGCATTTT.

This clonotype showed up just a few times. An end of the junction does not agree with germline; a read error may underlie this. The CDR3 region has the DNA TGTGCCAGCAGTTTGGGACGGCGCACGATCTTT. As protein: CASSLGRRTIF. The chain combines TRBV28 with TRBJ1-5; a possible D gene is TRBD1 (5 bases). Germline V gives CDR1 MDHEN, CDR2 SYDVKM. CDR3 size: 11 residues. The complete variable domain, with remaining parts taken from reference TRBV28 and TRBJ1-5, reads DVKVTQSSRYLVKRTGEKVFLECVQDMDHENMFWYRQDPGLGLRLIYFSYDVKMKEKGDIPEGYSVSREKKERFSLILESASTNQTSMYLCASSLGRRTIFGDGTRLSIL.

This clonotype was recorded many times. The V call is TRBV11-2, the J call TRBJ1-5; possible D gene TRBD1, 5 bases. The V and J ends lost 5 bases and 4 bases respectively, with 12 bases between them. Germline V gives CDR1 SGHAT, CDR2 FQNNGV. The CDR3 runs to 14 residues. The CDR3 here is CASSPGSFNQPQHF. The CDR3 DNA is TGTGCCAGCAGCCCAGGGAGTTTTAATCAGCCCCAGCATTTT.

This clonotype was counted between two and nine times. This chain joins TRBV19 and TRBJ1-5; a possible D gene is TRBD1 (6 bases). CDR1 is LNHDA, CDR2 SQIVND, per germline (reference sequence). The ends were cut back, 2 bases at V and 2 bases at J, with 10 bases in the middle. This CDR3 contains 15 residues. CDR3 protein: CASSILGAGNQPQHF. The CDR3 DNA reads TGTGCCAGTAGTATATTGGGGGCCGGCAATCAGCCCCAGCATTTT.

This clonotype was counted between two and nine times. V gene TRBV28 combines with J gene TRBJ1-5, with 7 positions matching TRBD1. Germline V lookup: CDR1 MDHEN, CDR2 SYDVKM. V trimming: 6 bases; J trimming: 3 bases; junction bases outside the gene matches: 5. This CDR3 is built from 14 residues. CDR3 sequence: CASSTGQHNQPQHF. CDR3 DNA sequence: TGTGCCAGCAGCACGGGACAGCACAATCAGCCCCAGCATTTT. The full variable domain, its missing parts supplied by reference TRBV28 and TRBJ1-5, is DVKVTQSSRYLVKRTGEKVFLECVQDMDHENMFWYRQDPGLGLRLIYFSYDVKMKEKGDIPEGYSVSREKKERFSLILESASTNQTSMYLCASSTGQHNQPQHFGDGTRLSIL.

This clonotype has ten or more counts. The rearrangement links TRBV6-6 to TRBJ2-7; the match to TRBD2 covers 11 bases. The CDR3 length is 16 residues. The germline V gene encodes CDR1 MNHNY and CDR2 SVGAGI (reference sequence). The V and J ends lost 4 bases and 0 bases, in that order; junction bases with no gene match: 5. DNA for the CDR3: TGTGCCAGCAGTTTCCGGACTAGCGGGTACTCCTACGAGCAGTACTTC. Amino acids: CASSFRTSGYSYEQYF.

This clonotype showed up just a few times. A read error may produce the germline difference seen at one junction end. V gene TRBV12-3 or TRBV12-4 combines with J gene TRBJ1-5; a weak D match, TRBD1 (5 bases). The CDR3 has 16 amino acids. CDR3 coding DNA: TGTGCCAGCAGTAAGGGGACCGAGTTTAGCGATCAGCCCCAGCATTTT. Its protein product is CASSKGTEFSDQPQHF.

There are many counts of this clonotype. In DNA form, the CDR3 reads TGTGCCAGCAGCTTACAGGGGGCGAATCAGCCCCAGCATTTT. Its protein product is CASSLQGANQPQHF. The chain has TRBV7-2 and TRBJ1-5, with 8 nucleotides matching TRBD1. Germline lookup yields CDR1 SGHTA and CDR2 FQGNSA. The CDR3 is made up of 14 amino acids. The V segment lost 2 bases and the J segment 4 bases; nucleotides outside the gene matches: 1.

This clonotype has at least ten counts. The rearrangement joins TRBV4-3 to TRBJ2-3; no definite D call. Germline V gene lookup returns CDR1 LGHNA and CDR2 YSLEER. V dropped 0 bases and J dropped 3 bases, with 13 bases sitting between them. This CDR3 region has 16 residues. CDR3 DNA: TGCGCCAGCAGCCAAGACGTCCCCGGCATGACAGATACGCAGTATTTT. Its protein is CASSQDVPGMTDTQYF.

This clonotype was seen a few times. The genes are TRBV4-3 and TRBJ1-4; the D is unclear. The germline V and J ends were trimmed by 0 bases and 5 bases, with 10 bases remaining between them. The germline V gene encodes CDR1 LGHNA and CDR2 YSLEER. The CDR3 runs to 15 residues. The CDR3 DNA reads TGCGCCAGCAGCCAAGAGGTGGCAAGAAATGAAAAACTGTTTTTT. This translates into CASSQEVARNEKLFF.

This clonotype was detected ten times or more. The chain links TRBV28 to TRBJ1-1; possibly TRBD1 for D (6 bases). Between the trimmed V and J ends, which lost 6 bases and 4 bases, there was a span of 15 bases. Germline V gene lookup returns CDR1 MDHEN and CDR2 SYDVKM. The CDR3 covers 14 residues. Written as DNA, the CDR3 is TGTGCCAGCAGCTGGGGGCGGGCGATCACTGAAGCTTTCTTT. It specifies CASSWGRAITEAFF. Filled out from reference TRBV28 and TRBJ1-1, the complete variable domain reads DVKVTQSSRYLVKRTGEKVFLECVQDMDHENMFWYRQDPGLGLRLIYFSYDVKMKEKGDIPEGYSVSREKKERFSLILESASTNQTSMYLCASSWGRAITEAFFGQGTRLTVV.

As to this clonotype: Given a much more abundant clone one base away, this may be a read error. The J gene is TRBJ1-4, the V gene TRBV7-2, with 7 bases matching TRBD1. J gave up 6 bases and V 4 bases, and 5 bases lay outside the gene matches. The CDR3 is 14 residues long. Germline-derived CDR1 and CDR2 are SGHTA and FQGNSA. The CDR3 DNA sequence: TGTGCCAGCAGCTACAGGGGCGGTGATGAAAAACTGTTTTTT. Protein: CASSYRGGDEKLFF.